Listed below are T cell receptor beta chains from one sample, sequenced in a study of T cells after yellow fever vaccination. TCRdb processed the 5' RACE reads anew with MiXCR; each CDR3 protein has one entry. The sample carries 170,000 or so distinct CDR3 sequences, 6.2% recorded once. The sequences come from CD4+ T cells sorted from PBMCs, collected on the day of the first yellow fever vaccination. The receptor source for this set is a young man who received the YFV17D yellow fever vaccine. The CDR3 runs from the conserved cysteine through the conserved F or W. The order of the fields is V gene, J gene, D gene, clone size, CDR3 DNA, CDR3 protein. D genes are given only for firm matches. Some rows have no size entry. The others give once, few or many, or a class for an expanded clone.

>TRBV12-3/TRBV12-4|TRBJ1-1|-|many
TGTGCCAGCAGTTTCCGGGTAGGGACTGAAGCTTTCTTT
CASSFRVGTEAFF
>TRBV5-1|TRBJ1-2|-|many
TGCGCCAGCAGCTTGGGGCCAGGCAACTATGGCTACACCTTC
CASSLGPGNYGYTF
>TRBV5-1|TRBJ1-6|-|few
TGCGCCAGCAGCGACAGCCGAAATTCACCCCTCCACTTT
CASSDSRNSPLHF
>TRBV10-3|TRBJ1-1|-|-
TGTGCCATCAGCCAGGACAGAAATGAAGCTTTCTTT
CAISQDRNEAFF
>TRBV7-7|TRBJ1-1|-|many
TGTGCCAGCAGCTTAAAGCAGAACACTGAAGCTTTCTTT
CASSLKQNTEAFF
>TRBV5-6|TRBJ2-5|-|few
TGTGCCAGCAGCTCCACAGGGCAAGAGACCCAGTACTTC
CASSSTGQETQYF
>TRBV7-8|TRBJ2-7|-|few
TGTGCCAGCAGCTTAGTTCCAGGGAGCACCTACGAGCAGTACTTC
CASSLVPGSTYEQYF
>TRBV2|TRBJ2-6|-|few
TGTGCCAGCAGTTGGGTCTCTGGGGCCAACGTCCTGACTTTC
CASSWVSGANVLTF
>TRBV7-9|TRBJ2-7|-|many
TGTGCCAGCAGCCCCAGGGGAAGCGGGGACTCCTACGAGCAGTACTTC
CASSPRGSGDSYEQYF
>TRBV7-2|TRBJ1-3|-|few
TGTGCCAGCAGCTACCAGGGTTTTACTGGAAACACCATATATTTT
CASSYQGFTGNTIYF
>TRBV7-2|TRBJ1-1|-|few
TGTGCCAGCAGCTTAGCGTATGATAGGGGTGAAGCTTTCTTT
CASSLAYDRGEAFF
>TRBV4-1|TRBJ2-4|-|many
TGCGCCAGCAGCTATTTAGGTCGCCAGGCCAAAAACATTCAGTACTTC
CASSYLGRQAKNIQYF
>TRBV18|TRBJ1-1|TRBD1|many
TGTGCCAGCTCACTCGGACAGGGTCGCACTGAAGCTTTCTTT
CASSLGQGRTEAFF
>TRBV5-5|TRBJ2-3|-|many
TGTGCCAGCAGCTTGGCCGAGGGGGGGCATTTGGATACGCAGTATTTT
CASSLAEGGHLDTQYF
>TRBV18|TRBJ1-5|-|-
TGTGCCAGCTCCCCCGCTAGGGGTATTCAGCCCCAGCATTTT
CASSPARGIQPQHF
>TRBV5-1|TRBJ1-2|TRBD1|many
TGCGCCAGCAGCTTGGAGACAGGGTATGGCTACACCTTC
CASSLETGYGYTF
>TRBV5-1|TRBJ2-5|TRBD2|-
TGCGCCAGTTCCCGGGGGGAAGGAGAGACCCAGTACTTC
CASSRGEGETQYF
>TRBV12-3/TRBV12-4|TRBJ2-5|TRBD2|-
TGTGCCAGCAGTAGCGGGGGGCTTTCTCAGGAGACCCAGTACTTC
CASSSGGLSQETQYF
>TRBV12-3/TRBV12-4|TRBJ2-1|TRBD2|many
TGTGCCAGCAGTTACCTAGCGGGGGCGAATGAGCAGTTCTTC
CASSYLAGANEQFF
>TRBV5-1|TRBJ2-5|-|-
TGCGCCAGCAGCACCAGTGGGGGGCTGTGGGAGACCCAGTACTTC
CASSTSGGLWETQYF
>TRBV5-6|TRBJ2-3|TRBD2|many
TGTGCCAGCAGCTTGCGGGGGGGCGAGGGCACAGATACGCAGTATTTT
CASSLRGGEGTDTQYF
>TRBV5-5|TRBJ1-1|-|many
TGTGCCAGCAGCTTAGCCGGCCTGGGCACTGAAGCTTTCTTT
CASSLAGLGTEAFF
>TRBV4-1|TRBJ2-1|-|few
TGCGCCAGCAGCCAAGACGGTCTCCTGGACTATGAGCAGTTCTTC
CASSQDGLLDYEQFF
>TRBV18|TRBJ1-6|TRBD1|-
TGTGCCAGCTCACCTTTGGGACAGGGTGATTCACCCCTCCACTTT
CASSPLGQGDSPLHF
>TRBV28|TRBJ2-2|TRBD1|many
TGTGCCAGCAGTCCAGGGACAGTGAACACCGGGGAGCTGTTTTTT
CASSPGTVNTGELFF
>TRBV11-2|TRBJ2-2|-|many
TGTGCCAGCAGCTTAGAGAGGCTCACCGGGGAGCTGTTTTTT
CASSLERLTGELFF
>TRBV15|TRBJ2-5|-|-
TGTGCCACCAGCCAGTCCGGGGAGGAGACCCAGTACTTC
CATSQSGEETQYF